This T cell receptor (beta chain) originates from a study of blood T cell repertoires in COVID-19. Sequenced by immunoSEQ multiplex PCR; TCRdb stores in-frame clones only, minus some. The table records 250,000 to 300,000 clones, 87% of them present only once. This clone occurred a few times. Germline CDR1 MDHEN, CDR2 SYDVKM. This CDR3 is 17 amino acids long. With 2 bases clipped from V and 4 bases from J, the junction kept 11 bases outside the gene matches. Sequencing was done on a sample of peripheral blood. This TCR was recovered from a woman between 50 and 59 years old who had recovered from COVID-19. The chain links TRBV28 to TRBJ1-5, with TRBD1 matching over 7 bases. DNA for the CDR3: TGTGCCAGCAGTTTAACGAGGTACAGGGGAGAGAATCAGCCCCAGCATTTT. Its protein product is CASSLTRYRGENQPQHF.